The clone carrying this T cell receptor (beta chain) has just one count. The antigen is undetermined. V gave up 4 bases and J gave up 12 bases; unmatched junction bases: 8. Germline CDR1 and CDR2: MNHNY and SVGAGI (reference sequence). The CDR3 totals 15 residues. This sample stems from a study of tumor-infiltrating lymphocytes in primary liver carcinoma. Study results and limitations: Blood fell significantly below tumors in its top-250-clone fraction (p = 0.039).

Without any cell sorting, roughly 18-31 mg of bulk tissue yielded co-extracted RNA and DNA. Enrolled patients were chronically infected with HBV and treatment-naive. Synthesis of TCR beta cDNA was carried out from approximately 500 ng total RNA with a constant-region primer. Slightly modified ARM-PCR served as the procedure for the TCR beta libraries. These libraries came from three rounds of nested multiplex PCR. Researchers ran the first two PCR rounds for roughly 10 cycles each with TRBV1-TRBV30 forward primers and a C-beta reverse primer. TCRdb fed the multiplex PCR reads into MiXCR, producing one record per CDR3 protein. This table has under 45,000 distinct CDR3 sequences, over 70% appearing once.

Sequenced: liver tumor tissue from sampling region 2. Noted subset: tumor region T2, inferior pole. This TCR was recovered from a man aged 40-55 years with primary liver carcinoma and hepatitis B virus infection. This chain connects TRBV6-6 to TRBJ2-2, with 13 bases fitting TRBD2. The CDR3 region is CASSWTSGSSGKLFF. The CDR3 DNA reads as TGTGCCAGCAGTTGGACTAGCGGGAGTAGCGGAAAGCTGTTTTTT.